This entry concerns a single TCR beta chain. Its antigen is as yet unknown. This specimen belongs to a study of cytomegalovirus exposure and HLA in healthy donors. Points from the study as a whole: As a later analysis revealed, most CMV-associated TCR beta chains appeared HLA-restricted. Sequencing probably produced one cluster of sequence variants that were highly shared. According to an earlier analysis, most TCR beta V segments yielded productive rearrangements about 87% or about 30% of the time. A missense DCLRE1C variant was associated with V- and J-gene trimming of TCR beta chains in a later analysis, and an independent cohort replicated the association.

Amplification used 60 Vbeta primers and 13 Jbeta primers. TCRdb's copy holds only in-frame clones and misses some; the assay was immunoSEQ multiplex PCR. This table lists 110,000 to 150,000 clones. After removal of 1 base from V and 4 bases from J, the junction contained 12 bases not matched to a gene. The germline CDR1 and CDR2 sequences are MDHEN and SYDVKM. The CDR3 is made up of 17 amino acids. The chain carries TRBV28 and TRBJ1-2; TRBD1 aligns across 7 bases. Sequenced: PBMCs. The clonotype originates from a male donor in good health and CMV-seronegative. The CDR3 nucleotides read TGTGCCAGCAGTTTATTACAGGGGCAGGGACCCTCCTATGGCTACACCTTC. Its translation is CASSLLQGQGPSYGYTF.